These T cell receptor beta chains were read from a single sample in a study of T cells in localized non-small cell lung cancer. Assay: immunoSEQ multiplex PCR; the TCRdb copy retains only in-frame clones and omits some. The sample yields approximately 63,000 clones, about 87% seen once. The sample in question was peripheral blood, obtained before any cancer treatment. The receptors here all came from a man aged 35-75 years with stage I squamous cell lung carcinoma. CDR3s include the opening cysteine and the closing phenylalanine or tryptophan.

v_call	cdr3_length	j_call	cdr3_aa
TRBV15	16	TRBJ1-2	CATSYSSGSPARGYTF
TRBV2	15	TRBJ1-4	CASSVGWQANEKLFF
TRBV5-1	15	TRBJ2-6	CASSLFPGRANVLTF
TRBV7-2	13	TRBJ2-1	CASRGWDRVEQFF
TRBV30	11	TRBJ2-3	CACGERNTQYF
TRBV2	15	TRBJ1-6	CASSPRGRGVTPLHF
TRBV9	14	TRBJ2-7	CASSRTSGSYEQYF
TRBV5-6	13	TRBJ2-7	CASSFGRSYEQYF
TRBV7-9	16	TRBJ2-3	CASSLFGAGGTDTQYF
TRBV2	13	TRBJ2-7	CATRQGPNNEQYF
TRBV5-1	15	TRBJ1-5	CASSTDRTSNQPQHF
TRBV7-2	15	TRBJ2-1	CASSLTASPYNEQFF
TRBV6-5	15	TRBJ1-3	CASSYGPTSGNTIYF
TRBV29-1	15	TRBJ2-1	CSVEVEQGALNEQFF
TRBV30	17	TRBJ1-4	CAWSVRSGGLMTEKLFF
TRBV6-5	15	.	CASSEGAGGPYEQYF